This TCR beta chain appears in the sequencing data of a study of blood T cell repertoires in COVID-19. Study-wide background: Both acute and convalescent COVID-19 samples were obtained from the United States, Italy and Spain. PBMCs, B-cell-depleted T cells, or T cells were the source of the cDNA or gDNA that made up the material.

CDR3 length: 15 amino acids. Germline V gene lookup returns CDR1 MNHNY and CDR2 SVGAGI (reference sequence). The V segment lost 7 bases and the J segment 8 bases; nucleotides outside the gene matches: 10. Original data processing: How many nucleated cells were present was estimated from reference gene primer amplification. The assay was immunoSEQ multiplex PCR, and TCRdb's table has in-frame clones only and misses some. That table furnishes V, J and clone size, whereas the DNA furnished D and trimming. There are approximately 250,000 clones in the sample; less than 90% occur only once, and 1.5% lies in the top ten. This clone occurred once.

The V and J genes are TRBV6-6 and TRBJ1-6; 8 bases line up with TRBD1. The sample consisted of peripheral blood. The sequence was obtained from a middle-aged woman who had recovered from COVID-19. The CDR3 DNA follows: TGTGCCAGCAAATCGAACAGGGGGATGGATTCACCCCTCCACTTT. This codes for CASKSNRGMDSPLHF.